In this sample, the clone carrying this T cell receptor beta chain turned up a few times. Within the sample, other DNA sequences also encode this same CDR3. The sample comes from a study of blood T cell repertoires in COVID-19. As for the study in general: Acute and convalescent COVID-19 samples came from the United States, Italy and Spain. From T cells, B-cell-depleted T cells, or PBMCs came the material, which was cDNA or gDNA.

Sequencing was performed with immunoSEQ multiplex PCR; in TCRdb, only in-frame clones are kept and a portion is missing. The data show some 200,000 clones, 70% to 90% seen once. Per germline, CDR1 LNHDA and CDR2 SQIVND (reference sequence). Trimming took 5 bases from V and 6 from J; bases not matched to a gene: 5. CDR3 length: 13 residues. The V and J genes are TRBV19 and TRBJ1-2; 8 bases fit TRBD1. This TCR derives from a woman between 50 and 59 years old with acute or convalescent COVID-19. The material sequenced was peripheral blood. DNA for the CDR3: TGTGCCAGTAGTTCCGGGACAGGACATGGCTACACCTTC. As protein: CASSSGTGHGYTF.